These 8 T cell receptor beta chains came from one sample sequenced in a study of cytomegalovirus exposure and HLA in healthy donors. 60 Vbeta and 13 Jbeta primers were used in PCR. Generated by immunoSEQ multiplex PCR, the TCRdb table keeps only in-frame clones and is missing some. The sample consists of roughly 60,000 clones, approximately 70% of them appearing once. The sequencing sample was made of PBMCs. The receptors here all came from a woman aged 55-69 years in good health and CMV-seropositive.

The rearrangement links TRBV7-2 to TRBJ1-3; D is perhaps TRBD1 (6 bases). CDR3 size: 16 residues. The germline V and J ends were trimmed by 2 bases and 0 bases, with 11 bases remaining between them. Per germline, CDR1 SGHTA and CDR2 FQGNSA. The CDR3 sequence is CASSLQGRLSGNTIYF. DNA for the CDR3: TGTGCCAGCAGCTTACAGGGGAGACTCTCTGGAAACACCATATATTTT.

This chain uses TRBV9 with TRBJ1-6; no definite D call. The CDR3 runs to 12 residues. Trimming removed 5 bases at V and 11 bases at J, with 11 bases between. Germline assignment: CDR1 SGDLS and CDR2 YYNGEE. The CDR3, as DNA: TGTGCCAGCAGTAAGGGAGAGCCACCCCTCCACTTT. Its protein product is CASSKGEPPLHF.

The chain combines TRBV9 with TRBJ2-2; D is uncertain. Trimming took 4 bases from V and 1 from J, leaving 8 bases between them. CDR1 is SGDLS and CDR2 is YYNGEE in the germline V gene. The CDR3 runs to 14 residues. The CDR3 DNA follows: TGTGCCAGCAGCCTAGATAGGAACACCGGGGAGCTGTTTTTT. Residues: CASSLDRNTGELFF.

The chain employs TRBV4-2 and TRBJ2-1, with a possible D match to TRBD2 (5 bases). Germline V gene lookup returns CDR1 LGHNA and CDR2 YNFKEQ. The ends were cut back, 0 bases at V and 5 bases at J, with 14 bases in the middle. CDR3 length: 16 residues. In nucleotides, the CDR3 is TGTGCCAGCAGCCAAGATTTCTTCGGACTGAACAATGAGCAGTTCTTC. Residues: CASSQDFFGLNNEQFF.

The rearrangement uses TRBV9 and TRBJ2-7; 11 nucleotides line up with TRBD2. CDR1 is SGDLS, CDR2 YYNGEE, per germline. The V segment lost 5 bases and the J segment 11 bases; nucleotides outside the gene matches: 12. The CDR3 has 14 residues. Written as DNA, the CDR3 is TGTGCCAGCAGGTTAGCGGGGGGGCTCTACGGAAAGTACTTC. As protein: CASRLAGGLYGKYF.

This clone was counted only a few times. The chain couples TRBV4-3 to TRBJ1-4, with 7 nucleotides matching TRBD1. This CDR3 spans 16 amino acids. CDR1 and CDR2 from the germline V gene are LGHNA and YSLEER. V lost 3 bases to trimming and J lost 3 bases; unmatched junction nucleotides: 7. The DNA for the CDR3 is TGCGCCAGCAGCCAGAAACCGGGACAGTCTAATGAAAAACTGTTTTTT. This encodes CASSQKPGQSNEKLFF.

The genes are TRBV2 and TRBJ2-2, with D unresolved. The CDR3 has 11 amino acids. With 6 bases removed from V and 6 bases from J, the gap between germline ends came to 5 bases. Germline V gene data show CDR1 as SNHLY and CDR2 as FYNNEI. In DNA form, the CDR3 reads TGTGCCAGCAGCCAGGCCGGGGAGCTGTTTTTT. This encodes CASSQAGELFF.

Notes on this clone: One end of the junction does not line up with germline, which may come from a read error. V usage is TRBV7-9 and J usage is TRBJ1-5, with D possibly TRBD1 on 6 matching bases. Per germline, CDR1 SEHNR and CDR2 FQNEAQ (reference sequence). The CDR3 covers 14 residues. DNA for the CDR3: TGTTCCAGCAGCTCCTCCCGGGACATTCAGCCCCAGCATTTT. It specifies CSSSSSRDIQPQHF.